This TCR beta chain was recorded in a study of shared clonotypes between healthy human individuals. The naive CD8 subset, CD45RO-negative cells positively selected for CCR7, excluded terminally differentiated effector memory CD45RA+ cells. The data were produced by immunoSEQ multiplex PCR, yet TCRdb's version contains in-frame clones alone and is incomplete. This table holds some 2 million clones, around 96% found once. To note about this clone: The sample has other DNA sequences that encode this CDR3 too.

V shed 1 base and J shed 0 bases, with 4 bases lying between them. This CDR3 has 13 amino acids. Germline V gene data show CDR1 as LNHNV and CDR2 as YYDKDF (reference sequence). The chain has TRBV15 and TRBJ2-7, with unresolved D. Sequencing was carried out using naive CD8+ T cells sorted from blood. This TCR was sampled from a man between 18 and 29 years old in good health. Written as DNA, the CDR3 is TGTGCCACCAGCAGAGTAGGCTCCTACGAGCAGTACTTC. Its protein product is CATSRVGSYEQYF.